This T cell receptor (beta chain) appears in the sequencing data of a study of regulatory T cells in long-lasting Graves disease. This clonotype was found many times. Specified time point: newly diagnosed GD, antithyroid drugs for less than 3 months. With RNA extracted from PBMCs as input, the TCR library was made. Building of the TCR beta libraries involved iRepertoire HTBI primers and Arm-PCR of CDR3 regions. TCRdb fed the multiplex PCR reads into MiXCR, producing one record per CDR3 protein. The table has fewer than 550,000 distinct CDR3 sequences, roughly 15% seen once. These sequences were also reported in another study, on T cells in Graves' hyperthyroidism and ophthalmopathy.

Here the sequenced sample was peripheral blood mononuclear cells (PBMCs), taken at new diagnosis, from a patient treated with antithyroid drugs. The sequence was collected from a woman aged 18-29 years with Graves disease.

CDR3: CASSRGTGSTEAFF. The CDR3 DNA reads TGTGCCAGCAGTAGAGGGACAGGGTCCACTGAAGCTTTCTTT. This chain uses TRBV12-3 or TRBV12-4 with TRBJ1-1; 9 bases line up with TRBD1. Trimming removed 5 bases from V and 4 bases from J; junction bases left unmatched: 5. The CDR3 extends over 14 amino acids.